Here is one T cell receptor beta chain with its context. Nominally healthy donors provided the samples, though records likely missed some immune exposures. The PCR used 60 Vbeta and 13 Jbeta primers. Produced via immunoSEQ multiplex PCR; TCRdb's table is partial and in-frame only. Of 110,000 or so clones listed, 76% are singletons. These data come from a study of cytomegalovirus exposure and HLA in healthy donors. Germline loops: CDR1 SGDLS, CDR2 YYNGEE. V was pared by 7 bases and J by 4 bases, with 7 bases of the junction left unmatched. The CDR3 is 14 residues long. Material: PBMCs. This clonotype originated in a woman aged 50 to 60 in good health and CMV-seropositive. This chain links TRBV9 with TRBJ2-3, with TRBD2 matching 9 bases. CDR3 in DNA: TGTGCCAGCGGGCGGGAGGGCCGCGCAGATACGCAGTATTTT. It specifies CASGREGRADTQYF.